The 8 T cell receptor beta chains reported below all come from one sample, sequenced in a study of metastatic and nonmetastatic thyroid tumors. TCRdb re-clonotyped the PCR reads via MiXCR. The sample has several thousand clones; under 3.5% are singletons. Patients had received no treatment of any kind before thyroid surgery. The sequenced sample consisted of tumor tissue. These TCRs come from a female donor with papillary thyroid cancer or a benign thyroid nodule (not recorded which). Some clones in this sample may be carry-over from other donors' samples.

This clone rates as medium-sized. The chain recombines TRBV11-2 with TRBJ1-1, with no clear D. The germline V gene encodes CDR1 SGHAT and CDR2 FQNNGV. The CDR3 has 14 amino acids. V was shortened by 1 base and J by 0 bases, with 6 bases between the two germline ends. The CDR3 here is CASSLGHVNTEAFF. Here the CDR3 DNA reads TGTGCCAGCAGCTTAGGCCACGTGAACACTGAAGCTTTCTTT.

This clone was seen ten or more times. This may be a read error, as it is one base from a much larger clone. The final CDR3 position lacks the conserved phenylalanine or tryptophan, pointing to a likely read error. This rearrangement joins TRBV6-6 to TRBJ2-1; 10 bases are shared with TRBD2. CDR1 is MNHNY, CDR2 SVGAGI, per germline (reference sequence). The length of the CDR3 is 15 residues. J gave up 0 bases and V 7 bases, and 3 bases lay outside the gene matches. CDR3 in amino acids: CASKPSGSSYNEQFV. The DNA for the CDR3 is TGTGCCAGCAAGCCTAGCGGGAGCTCCTACAATGAGCAGTTCGTC.

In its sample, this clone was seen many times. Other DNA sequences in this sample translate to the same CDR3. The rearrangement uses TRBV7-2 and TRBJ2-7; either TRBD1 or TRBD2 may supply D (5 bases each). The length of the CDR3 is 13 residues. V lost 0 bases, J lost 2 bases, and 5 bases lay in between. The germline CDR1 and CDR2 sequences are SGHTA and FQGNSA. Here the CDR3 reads CASSLAGAYEQYF. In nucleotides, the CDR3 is TGTGCCAGCAGCTTAGCGGGGGCCTACGAGCAGTACTTC.

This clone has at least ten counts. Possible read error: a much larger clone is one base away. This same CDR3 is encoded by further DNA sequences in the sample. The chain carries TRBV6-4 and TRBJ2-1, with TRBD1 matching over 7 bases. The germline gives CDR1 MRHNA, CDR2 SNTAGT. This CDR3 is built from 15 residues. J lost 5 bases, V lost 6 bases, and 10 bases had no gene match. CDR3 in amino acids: CASSLDRATHNEQFF. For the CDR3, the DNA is TGTGCCAGCAGCCTTGACAGGGCTACCCACAATGAGCAGTTCTTC.

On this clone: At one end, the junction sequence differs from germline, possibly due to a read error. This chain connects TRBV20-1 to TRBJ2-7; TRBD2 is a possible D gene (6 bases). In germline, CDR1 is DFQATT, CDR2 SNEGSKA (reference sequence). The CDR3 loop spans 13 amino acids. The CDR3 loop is CSARETGSHEQYF. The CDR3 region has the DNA TGCAGTGCCAGAGAGACCGGGAGCCACGAGCAGTACTTC.

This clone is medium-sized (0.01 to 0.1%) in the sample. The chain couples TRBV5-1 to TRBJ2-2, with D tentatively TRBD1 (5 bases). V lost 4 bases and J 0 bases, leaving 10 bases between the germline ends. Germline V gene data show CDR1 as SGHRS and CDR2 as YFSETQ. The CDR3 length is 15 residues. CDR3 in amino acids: CASSPRQPNTGELFF. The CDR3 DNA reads TGCGCCAGCAGCCCCAGACAGCCGAACACCGGGGAGCTGTTTTTT.

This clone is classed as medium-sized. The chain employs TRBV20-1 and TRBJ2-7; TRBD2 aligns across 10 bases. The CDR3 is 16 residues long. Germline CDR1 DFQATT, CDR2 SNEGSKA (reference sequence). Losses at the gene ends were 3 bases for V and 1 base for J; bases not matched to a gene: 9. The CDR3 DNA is TGCAGTGCTAGTTTGCTAGCGGGAGATTTTTCCTACGAGCAGTACTTC. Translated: CSASLLAGDFSYEQYF.

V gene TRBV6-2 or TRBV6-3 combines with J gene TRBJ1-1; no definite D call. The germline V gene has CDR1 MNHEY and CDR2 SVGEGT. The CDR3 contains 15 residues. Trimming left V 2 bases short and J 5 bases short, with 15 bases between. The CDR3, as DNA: TGTGCCAGCAGTTACCGGGGTCAAACGGGGACTGAAGCTTTCTTT. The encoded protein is CASSYRGQTGTEAFF.